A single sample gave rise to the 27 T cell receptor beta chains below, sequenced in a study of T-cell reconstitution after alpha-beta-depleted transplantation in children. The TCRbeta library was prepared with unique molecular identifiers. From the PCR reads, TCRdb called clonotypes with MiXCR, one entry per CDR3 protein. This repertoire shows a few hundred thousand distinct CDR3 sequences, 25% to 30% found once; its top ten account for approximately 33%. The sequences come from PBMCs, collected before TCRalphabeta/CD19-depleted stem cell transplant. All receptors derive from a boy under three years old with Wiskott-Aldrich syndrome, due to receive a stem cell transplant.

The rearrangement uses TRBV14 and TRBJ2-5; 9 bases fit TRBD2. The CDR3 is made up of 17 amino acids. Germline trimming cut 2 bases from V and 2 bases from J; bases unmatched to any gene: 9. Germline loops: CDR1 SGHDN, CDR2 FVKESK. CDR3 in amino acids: CASSQLIAGVWQETQYF. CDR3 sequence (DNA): TGTGCCAGCAGCCAATTAATAGCGGGGGTCTGGCAAGAGACCCAGTACTTC.

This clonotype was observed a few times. As DNA, the CDR3 is TGCGCCAGCAGCCCAGGAGACGGGAACTACGAGCAGTACTTC. Its protein product is CASSPGDGNYEQYF. V gene TRBV5-1 combines with J gene TRBJ2-7, with a possible D match to TRBD2 (5 bases). This CDR3 comprises 14 residues. V was trimmed by 4 bases and J by 3 bases, leaving 14 bases between them. Germline V gives CDR1 SGHRS, CDR2 YFSETQ.

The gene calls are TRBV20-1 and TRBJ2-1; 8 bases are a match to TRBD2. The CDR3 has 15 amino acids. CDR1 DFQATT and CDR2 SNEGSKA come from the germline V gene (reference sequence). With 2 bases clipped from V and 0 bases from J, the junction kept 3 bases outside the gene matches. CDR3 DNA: TGCAGTGCTAGAAAGAGCGGGAGCTCCTACAATGAGCAGTTCTTC. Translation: CSARKSGSSYNEQFF.

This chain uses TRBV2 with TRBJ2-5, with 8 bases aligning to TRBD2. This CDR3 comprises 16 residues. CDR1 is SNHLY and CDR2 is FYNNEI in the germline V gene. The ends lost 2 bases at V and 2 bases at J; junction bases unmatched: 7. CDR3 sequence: CASSERGGRTQETQYF. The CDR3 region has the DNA TGTGCCAGCAGTGAACGCGGCGGGAGGACACAAGAGACCCAGTACTTC.

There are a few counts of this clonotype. The CDR3 is CASSYSTSGSTDTQYF. As DNA, the CDR3 is TGTGCCAGCAGTTACTCGACTAGCGGGAGCACAGATACGCAGTATTTT. This chain links TRBV6-5 with TRBJ2-3, with 10 bases that match TRBD2. Germline-derived CDR1 and CDR2 are MNHEY and SVGAGI. The CDR3 is 16 amino acids. Germline trimming cut 0 bases from V and 0 bases from J; bases unmatched to any gene: 0.

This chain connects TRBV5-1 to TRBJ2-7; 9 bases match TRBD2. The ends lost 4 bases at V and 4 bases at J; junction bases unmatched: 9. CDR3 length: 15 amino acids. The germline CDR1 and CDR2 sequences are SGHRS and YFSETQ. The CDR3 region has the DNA TGCGCCAGCAGCACCGTAGCGGGAGCCGCGTACGAGCAGTACTTC. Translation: CASSTVAGAAYEQYF.

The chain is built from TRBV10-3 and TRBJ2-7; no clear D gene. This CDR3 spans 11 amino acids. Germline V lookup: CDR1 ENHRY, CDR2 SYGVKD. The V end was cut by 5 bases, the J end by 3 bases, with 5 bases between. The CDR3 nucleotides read TGTGCCATCAGTTCCTACTACGAGCAGTACTTC. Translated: CAISSYYEQYF.

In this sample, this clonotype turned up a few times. The CDR3 reads CSSSGGLRVPDTQYF. The CDR3 DNA reads TGCAGCTCATCGGGTGGGCTAAGGGTCCCAGATACGCAGTATTTT. This sequence joins TRBV29-1 and TRBJ2-3; D unresolved. Trimming took 8 bases from V and 4 from J, leaving 22 bases between them. The CDR3 has 15 amino acids. Germline values: CDR1 SQVTM, CDR2 ANQGSEA.

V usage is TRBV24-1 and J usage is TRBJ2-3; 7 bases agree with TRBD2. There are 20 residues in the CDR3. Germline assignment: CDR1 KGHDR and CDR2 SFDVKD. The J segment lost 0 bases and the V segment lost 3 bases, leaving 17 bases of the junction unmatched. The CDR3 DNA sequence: TGTGCCACCAGTGATGCGTTGGGCGATCGGGAGGCCACTAGCACAGATACGCAGTATTTT. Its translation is CATSDALGDREATSTDTQYF.

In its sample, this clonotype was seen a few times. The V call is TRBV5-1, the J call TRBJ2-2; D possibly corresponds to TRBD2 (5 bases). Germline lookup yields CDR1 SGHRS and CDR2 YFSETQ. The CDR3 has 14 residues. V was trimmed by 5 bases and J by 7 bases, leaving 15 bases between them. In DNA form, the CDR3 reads TGCGCCAGCAGTCTTAGCGCGGTGGTCGGGGAGCTGTTTTTT. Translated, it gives CASSLSAVVGELFF.

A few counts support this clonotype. CDR3 in DNA: TGTGCCAGCAGTCCCCTGGGAGTGGGTGAAAAACTGTTTTTT. It codes for CASSPLGVGEKLFF. This rearrangement joins TRBV12-3 or TRBV12-4 to TRBJ1-4; no clear D gene. The CDR3 is 14 residues long. Trimming stripped 5 bases from V and 7 bases from J, with 14 bases between.

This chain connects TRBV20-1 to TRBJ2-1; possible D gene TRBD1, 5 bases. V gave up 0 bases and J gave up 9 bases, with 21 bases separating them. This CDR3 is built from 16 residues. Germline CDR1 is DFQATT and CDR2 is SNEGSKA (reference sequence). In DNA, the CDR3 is TGCAGTGCTAGAGATCTTATGGGGCCTCCTATTGGTGAGCAGTTCTTC. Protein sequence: CSARDLMGPPIGEQFF.

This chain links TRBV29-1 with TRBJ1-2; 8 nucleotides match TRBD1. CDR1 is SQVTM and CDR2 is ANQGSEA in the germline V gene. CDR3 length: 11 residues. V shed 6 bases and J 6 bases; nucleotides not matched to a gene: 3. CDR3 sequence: CSVDRDHGYTF. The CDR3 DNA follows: TGCAGCGTGGACAGGGATCATGGCTACACCTTC. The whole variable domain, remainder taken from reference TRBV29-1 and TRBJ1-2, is SAVISQKPSRDICQRGTSLTIQCQVDSQVTMMFWYRQQPGQSLTLIATANQGSEATYESGFVIDKFPISRPNLTFSTLTVSNMSPEDSSIYLCSVDRDHGYTFGSGTRLTVV.

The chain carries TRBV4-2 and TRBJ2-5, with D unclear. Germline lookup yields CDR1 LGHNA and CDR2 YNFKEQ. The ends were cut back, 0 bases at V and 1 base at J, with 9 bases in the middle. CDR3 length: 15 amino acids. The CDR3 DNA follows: TGTGCCAGCAGCCAAGAAGGAACTACCCAAGAGACCCAGTACTTC. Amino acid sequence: CASSQEGTTQETQYF.

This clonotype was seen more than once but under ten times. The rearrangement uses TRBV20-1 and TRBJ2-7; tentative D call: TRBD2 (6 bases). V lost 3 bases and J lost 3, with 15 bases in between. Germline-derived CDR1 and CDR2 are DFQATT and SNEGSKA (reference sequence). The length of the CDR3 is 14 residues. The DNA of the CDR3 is TGCAGTGCTAGGAGGCGGCTAGCGAACTACGAGCAGTACTTC. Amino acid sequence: CSARRRLANYEQYF.

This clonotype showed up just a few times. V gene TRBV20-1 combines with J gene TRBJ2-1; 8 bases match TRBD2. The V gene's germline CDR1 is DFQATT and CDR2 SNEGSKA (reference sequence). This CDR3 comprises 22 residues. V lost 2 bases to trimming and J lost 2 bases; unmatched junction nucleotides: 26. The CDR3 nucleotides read TGCAGTGCTAGAAGATTTTCCGCCGGGACTAGAGGAGGCACGGGCACCTACAATGAGCAGTTCTTC. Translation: CSARRFSAGTRGGTGTYNEQFF.

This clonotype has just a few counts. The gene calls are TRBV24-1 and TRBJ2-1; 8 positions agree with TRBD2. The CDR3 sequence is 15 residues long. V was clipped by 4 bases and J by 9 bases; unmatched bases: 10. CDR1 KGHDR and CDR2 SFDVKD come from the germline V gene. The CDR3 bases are TGTGCCACCAGTGACCCAATTAGCGGGACGGTTGAGCAGTTCTTC. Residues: CATSDPISGTVEQFF.

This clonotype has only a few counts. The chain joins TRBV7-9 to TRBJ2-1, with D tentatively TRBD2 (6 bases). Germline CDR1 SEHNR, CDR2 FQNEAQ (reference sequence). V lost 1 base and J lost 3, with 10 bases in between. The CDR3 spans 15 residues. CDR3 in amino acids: CASSLGRRDYNEQFF. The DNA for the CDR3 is TGTGCCAGCAGCTTAGGTCGGCGGGACTACAATGAGCAGTTCTTC. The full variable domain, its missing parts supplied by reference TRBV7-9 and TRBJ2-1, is DTGVSQNPRHKITKRGQNVTFRCDPISEHNRLYWYRQTLGQGPEFLTYFQNEAQLEKSRLLSDRFSAERPKGSFSTLEIQRTEQGDSAMYLCASSLGRRDYNEQFFGPGTRLTVL.

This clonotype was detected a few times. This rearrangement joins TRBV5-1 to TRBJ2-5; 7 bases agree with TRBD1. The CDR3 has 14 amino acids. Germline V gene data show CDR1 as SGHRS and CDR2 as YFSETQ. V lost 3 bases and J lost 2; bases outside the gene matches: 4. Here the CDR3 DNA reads TGCGCCAGCAGCTGGGACAGCAGACAAGAGACCCAGTACTTC. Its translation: CASSWDSRQETQYF.

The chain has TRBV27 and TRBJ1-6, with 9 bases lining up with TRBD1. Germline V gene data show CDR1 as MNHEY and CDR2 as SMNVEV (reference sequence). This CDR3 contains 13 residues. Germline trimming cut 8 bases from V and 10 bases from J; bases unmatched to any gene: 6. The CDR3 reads CASRDRVGSPLHF. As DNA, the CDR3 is TGTGCCAGCCGGGACAGGGTAGGCTCACCCCTCCACTTT.

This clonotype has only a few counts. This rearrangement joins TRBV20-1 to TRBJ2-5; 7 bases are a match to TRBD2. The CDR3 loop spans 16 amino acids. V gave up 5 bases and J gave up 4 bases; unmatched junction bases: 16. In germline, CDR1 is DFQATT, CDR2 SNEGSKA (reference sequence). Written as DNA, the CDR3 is TGCAGTGCTTCCCCTTGGACTAGTATTTATGGAGAGACCCAGTACTTC. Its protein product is CSASPWTSIYGETQYF.

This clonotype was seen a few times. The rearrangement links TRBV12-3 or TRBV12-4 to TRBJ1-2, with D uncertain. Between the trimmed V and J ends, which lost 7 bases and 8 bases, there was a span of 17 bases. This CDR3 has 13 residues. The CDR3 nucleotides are TGTGCCAGCACCCCCCGGGAGTTTTGGGGCTACACCTTC. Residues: CASTPREFWGYTF.

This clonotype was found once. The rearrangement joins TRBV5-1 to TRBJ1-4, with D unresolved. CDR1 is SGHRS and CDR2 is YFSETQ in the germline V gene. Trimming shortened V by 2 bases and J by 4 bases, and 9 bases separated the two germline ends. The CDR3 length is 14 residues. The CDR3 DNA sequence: TGCGCCAGCAGCTTAGGAGGACTTAATGAAAAACTGTTTTTT. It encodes CASSLGGLNEKLFF. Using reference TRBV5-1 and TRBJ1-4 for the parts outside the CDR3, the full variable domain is KAGVTQTPRYLIKTRGQQVTLSCSPISGHRSVSWYQQTPGQGLQFLFEYFSETQRNKGNFPGRFSGRQFSNSRSEMNVSTLELGDSALYLCASSLGGLNEKLFFGSGTQLSVL.

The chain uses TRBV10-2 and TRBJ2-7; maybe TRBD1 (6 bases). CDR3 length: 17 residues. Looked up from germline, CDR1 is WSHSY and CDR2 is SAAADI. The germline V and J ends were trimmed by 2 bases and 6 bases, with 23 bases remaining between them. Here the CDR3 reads CASSEGGRGRTLGEQYF. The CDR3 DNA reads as TGCGCCAGCAGTGAGGGCGGCAGGGGAAGAACTCTTGGCGAGCAGTACTTC.

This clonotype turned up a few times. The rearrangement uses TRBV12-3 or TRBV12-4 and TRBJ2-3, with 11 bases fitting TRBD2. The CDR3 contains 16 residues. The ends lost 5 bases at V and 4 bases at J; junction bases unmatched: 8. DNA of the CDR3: TGTGCCAGCAGTCAAATAGCGGGAGGGATTGCAGATACGCAGTATTTT. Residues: CASSQIAGGIADTQYF.

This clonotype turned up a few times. The CDR3 loop reads CSARLGGDEQFF. In DNA form, the CDR3 reads TGCAGTGCTAGGTTGGGCGGAGATGAGCAGTTCTTC. The chain combines TRBV20-1 with TRBJ2-1; D gene uncertain. V was clipped by 3 bases and J by 8 bases, with 11 bases between them. The CDR3 has 12 amino acids. Germline lookup yields CDR1 DFQATT and CDR2 SNEGSKA (reference sequence).

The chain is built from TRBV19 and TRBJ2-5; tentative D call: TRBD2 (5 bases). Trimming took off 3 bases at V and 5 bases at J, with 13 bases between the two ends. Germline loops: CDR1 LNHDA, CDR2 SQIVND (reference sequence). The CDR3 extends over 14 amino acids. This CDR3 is CASSMSRRWETQYF. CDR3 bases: TGTGCCAGTAGTATGTCACGGAGGTGGGAGACCCAGTACTTC.